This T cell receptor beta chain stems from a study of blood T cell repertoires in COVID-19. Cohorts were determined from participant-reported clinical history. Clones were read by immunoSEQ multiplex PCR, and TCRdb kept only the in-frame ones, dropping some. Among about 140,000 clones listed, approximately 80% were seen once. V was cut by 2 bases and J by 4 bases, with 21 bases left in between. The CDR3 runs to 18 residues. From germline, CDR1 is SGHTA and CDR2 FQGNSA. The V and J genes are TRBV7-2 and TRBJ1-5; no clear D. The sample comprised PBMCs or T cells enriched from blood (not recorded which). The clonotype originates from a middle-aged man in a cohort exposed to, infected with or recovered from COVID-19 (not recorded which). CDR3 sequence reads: CASSLWFGEGLGNQPQHF. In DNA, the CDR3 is TGTGCCAGCAGCTTATGGTTCGGGGAGGGCCTAGGAAATCAGCCCCAGCATTTT.